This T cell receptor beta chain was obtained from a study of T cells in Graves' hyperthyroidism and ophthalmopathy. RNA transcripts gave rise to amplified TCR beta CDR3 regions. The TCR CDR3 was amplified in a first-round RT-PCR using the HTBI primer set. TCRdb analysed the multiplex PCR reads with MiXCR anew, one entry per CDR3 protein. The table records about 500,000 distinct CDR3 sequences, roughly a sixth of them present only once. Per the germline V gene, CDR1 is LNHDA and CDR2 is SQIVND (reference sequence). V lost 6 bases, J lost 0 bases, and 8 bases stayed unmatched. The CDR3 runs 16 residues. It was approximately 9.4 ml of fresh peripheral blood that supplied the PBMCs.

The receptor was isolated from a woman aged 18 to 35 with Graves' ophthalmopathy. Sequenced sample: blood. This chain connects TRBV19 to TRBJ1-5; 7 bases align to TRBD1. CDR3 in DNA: TGTGCCAGTAGCCCTTCCGGACAGGTTAGCAATCAGCCCCAGCATTTT. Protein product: CASSPSGQVSNQPQHF.